A single sample gave rise to the 28 T cell receptor beta chains below, sequenced in a study of blood T cell repertoires in COVID-19. Assay used: immunoSEQ multiplex PCR; TCRdb lists only in-frame clones, some missing. Of under 200,000 clones listed, more than 70% are singletons. The source material was PBMCs or T cells enriched from blood (not recorded which). These receptors were obtained from a man aged 55 to 70 who had recovered from COVID-19.

CDR3 protein: CASSTRTGVGGAFF. The DNA for the CDR3 is TGTGCCAGCAGTACCCGGACAGGGGTTGGAGGAGCTTTCTTT. The chain is built from TRBV25-1 and TRBJ1-1; 9 bases match TRBD1. V was clipped by 5 bases and J by 10 bases; unmatched bases: 11. CDR1 and CDR2 (germline): MGHDK, SYGVNS. The CDR3 consists of 14 residues.

The chain combines TRBV11-3 with TRBJ2-5, with 9 bases identical to TRBD1. The V gene end was trimmed by 4 bases and the J gene end by 2 bases; junction bases not matched to a gene: 5. The CDR3 contains 15 residues. CDR1 and CDR2 from the germline V gene are SGHNT and YENEEA. The chain's CDR3 is CASSSRGTGQETQYF. The CDR3 DNA is TGTGCCAGCAGCTCAAGAGGGACAGGGCAAGAGACCCAGTACTTC.

This clone was recorded once. This chain links TRBV7-6 with TRBJ2-2, with a tentative D call TRBD2 (7 bases). The V end was cut by 3 bases, the J end by 1 base, with 12 bases between. The CDR3 is made up of 16 amino acids. Germline values: CDR1 SGHVS, CDR2 FNYEAQ. CDR3 loop: CASSLGGLGNTGELFF. As DNA, the CDR3 is TGTGCCAGCAGCTTGGGGGGGCTGGGGAACACCGGGGAGCTGTTTTTT.

The rearrangement joins TRBV18 to TRBJ1-2; 9 bases line up with TRBD1. The CDR3 has 15 residues. V was pared by 3 bases and J by 4 bases, with 6 bases of the junction left unmatched. Germline lookup yields CDR1 KGHSH and CDR2 LQKENI. CDR3 region: CASSPGQGFSYGYTF. For the CDR3, the DNA is TGTGCCAGCTCACCGGGACAGGGCTTTTCCTATGGCTACACCTTC.

This rearrangement joins TRBV11-3 to TRBJ2-7; D unclear. The germline V gene has CDR1 SGHNT and CDR2 YENEEA. The V gene lost 6 bases and the J gene lost 0 bases, with 6 bases spanning the gap. This CDR3 has 12 residues. The CDR3 region is CASSSSSYEQYF. In nucleotides, the CDR3 is TGTGCCAGCAGTTCGAGCTCCTACGAGCAGTACTTC.

This clone was found once. This chain connects TRBV5-4 to TRBJ1-1; D is unclear. Trimming shortened V by 0 bases and J by 11 bases, and 11 bases separated the two germline ends. The CDR3 is made up of 12 amino acids. Looked up from germline, CDR1 is SGHNT and CDR2 is YYREEE (reference sequence). The CDR3 loop reads CASSLDRGNAFF. CDR3 DNA sequence: TGTGCCAGCAGCTTGGATCGGGGAAACGCTTTCTTT.

This sequence joins TRBV27 and TRBJ1-2; 8 positions match TRBD1. This CDR3 has 13 residues. Germline CDR1 MNHEY, CDR2 SMNVEV (reference sequence). V shed 6 bases and J 4 bases; nucleotides not matched to a gene: 4. This CDR3 is CASRGQGAYGYTF. The DNA of the CDR3 is TGTGCCAGCAGAGGACAGGGAGCCTATGGCTACACCTTC.

The chain employs TRBV2 and TRBJ2-5; TRBD1 is a possible D gene (6 bases). Trimming removed 4 bases from V and 4 bases from J, with 13 bases in between. Germline values: CDR1 SNHLY, CDR2 FYNNEI. The CDR3 runs 14 residues. The CDR3 here is CASSANTGRETQYF. DNA of the CDR3: TGTGCCAGCAGTGCGAACACAGGGCGAGAGACCCAGTACTTC.

DNA for the CDR3: TGTGCCAGCAGTCGACATAGCGGGGGAGACTCCTACGAGCAGTACTTC. It encodes CASSRHSGGDSYEQYF. This sequence joins TRBV6-6 and TRBJ2-7, with TRBD2 matching 9 bases. The junction had 8 bases not matched to a gene; V was cut back by 5 bases and J by 0 bases. CDR3 length: 16 amino acids. Germline V lookup: CDR1 MNHNY, CDR2 SVGAGI (reference sequence).

This chain connects TRBV18 to TRBJ1-4; weak D call: TRBD1 (5 bases). In germline, CDR1 is KGHSH, CDR2 LQKENI. V lost 1 base, J lost 3 bases, and 9 bases lay in between. The CDR3 extends over 15 amino acids. Written as DNA, the CDR3 is TGTGCCAGCTCACCACTAGGGGCGGCTAATGAAAAACTGTTTTTT. Encoded protein: CASSPLGAANEKLFF.

This rearrangement joins TRBV10-3 to TRBJ2-3; 10 bases line up with TRBD2. The CDR3 is made up of 15 amino acids. Germline-derived CDR1 and CDR2 are ENHRY and SYGVKD. V lost 8 bases to trimming and J lost 1 base; unmatched junction nucleotides: 6. CDR3: CAIGLLAGGTDTQYF. CDR3 bases: TGTGCCATCGGCCTCCTAGCGGGGGGCACAGATACGCAGTATTTT.

The V call is TRBV7-2, the J call TRBJ1-1; possibly TRBD1 for D (6 bases). Looked up from germline, CDR1 is SGHTA and CDR2 is FQGNSA. Between the trimmed V and J ends, which lost 5 bases and 1 base, there was a span of 11 bases. The CDR3 has 14 residues. The CDR3 sequence is CASSILQGNTEAFF. The CDR3 DNA reads TGTGCCAGCAGCATTCTACAGGGGAACACTGAAGCTTTCTTT.

CDR3: CATSGRGGYTF. Written as DNA, the CDR3 is TGTGCCACCAGTGGGCGGGGAGGCTACACCTTC. V usage is TRBV24-1 and J usage is TRBJ1-2; no clear D gene. Trimming removed 5 bases at V and 8 bases at J, with 8 bases between. Germline V gene sequence: CDR1 KGHDR, CDR2 SFDVKD. The CDR3 spans 11 residues.

The chain employs TRBV7-2 and TRBJ2-1, with 7 bases identical to TRBD2. Losses at the gene ends were 0 bases for V and 6 bases for J; bases not matched to a gene: 5. The CDR3 spans 15 residues. The germline CDR1 and CDR2 sequences are SGHTA and FQGNSA. The CDR3 reads CASSLAVGRLNEQFF. CDR3 in DNA: TGTGCCAGCAGCTTAGCCGTCGGGAGGCTCAATGAGCAGTTCTTC.

The chain has TRBV20-1 and TRBJ2-7, with 8 bases that match TRBD2. V lost 3 bases, J lost 1 base, and 5 bases stayed unmatched. Germline assignment: CDR1 DFQATT and CDR2 SNEGSKA (reference sequence). The CDR3 sequence is 14 residues long. CDR3 residues: CSASSPSGSYEQYF. In nucleotides, the CDR3 is TGCAGTGCTAGTTCGCCTAGCGGGTCCTACGAGCAGTACTTC.

The rearrangement links TRBV5-5 to TRBJ1-1, with D perhaps TRBD1 (5 bases). Germline V lookup: CDR1 SGHKS, CDR2 YYEKEE (reference sequence). The CDR3 has 13 amino acids. V lost 4 bases and J 0 bases, leaving 7 bases between the germline ends. CDR3 sequence (DNA): TGTGCCAGCAGCCAGACAGTGAACACTGAAGCTTTCTTT. Its protein product is CASSQTVNTEAFF. Supplemented by reference TRBV5-5 and TRBJ1-1, the full variable domain reads DAGVTQSPTHLIKTRGQQVTLRCSPISGHKSVSWYQQVLGQGPQFIFQYYEKEERGRGNFPDRFSARQFPNYSSELNVNALLLGDSALYLCASSQTVNTEAFFGQGTRLTVV.

The chain carries TRBV6-5 and TRBJ1-1; D not resolved. This CDR3 spans 13 amino acids. From germline, CDR1 is MNHEY and CDR2 SVGAGI. Trimming removed 3 bases from V and 0 bases from J, with 5 bases in between. This chain's CDR3 is CASSYTMNTEAFF. The CDR3 coding sequence is TGTGCCAGCAGTTATACAATGAACACTGAAGCTTTCTTT.

This chain joins TRBV27 and TRBJ2-7; 8 bases align to TRBD2. Germline trimming cut 0 bases from V and 7 bases from J; bases unmatched to any gene: 8. CDR1 is MNHEY and CDR2 is SMNVEV in the germline V gene (reference sequence). This CDR3 spans 15 amino acids. CDR3 amino acids: CASSLSPRTSSEQYF. The CDR3 coding sequence is TGTGCCAGCAGTTTATCCCCTCGGACTAGCTCGGAGCAGTACTTC.

The rearrangement joins TRBV7-8 to TRBJ2-4; TRBD1 is a possible D gene (6 bases). The V gene's germline CDR1 is SGHVS and CDR2 FQNEAQ. The CDR3 sequence is 14 residues long. V was clipped by 0 bases and J by 5 bases, with 8 bases between them. CDR3 protein: CASSLAYRENIQYF. The DNA of the CDR3 is TGTGCCAGCAGCTTAGCCTACAGGGAAAACATTCAGTACTTC.

This clone has a handful of counts. The V and J genes are TRBV5-1 and TRBJ1-1, with D unclear. Trimming removed 0 bases at V and 7 bases at J, with 13 bases between. The CDR3 length is 14 residues. CDR1 is SGHRS, CDR2 YFSETQ, per germline. The CDR3 coding sequence is TGCGCCAGCAGCTTGGGGGCAGAGGGAGGTGAAGCTTTCTTT. It translates to CASSLGAEGGEAFF.

V and J are TRBV5-4 and TRBJ2-5, with a weak D call TRBD1 (5 bases). V was cut by 2 bases and J by 1 base, with 6 bases left in between. CDR1 is SGHNT, CDR2 YYREEE, per germline (reference sequence). CDR3 size: 13 residues. The CDR3 reads CASSFGAQETQYF. For the CDR3, the DNA is TGTGCCAGCAGCTTTGGGGCCCAAGAGACCCAGTACTTC.

The V call is TRBV15, the J call TRBJ2-1, with 11 positions matching TRBD2. This CDR3 region has 17 residues. The J segment lost 7 bases and the V segment lost 2 bases, leaving 10 bases of the junction unmatched. Germline CDR1 and CDR2: LNHNV and YYDKDF (reference sequence). The CDR3 nucleotides read TGTGCCACCAGCAGATCTTTAGCGGGGGGGACGAATAATGAGCAGTTCTTC. This codes for CATSRSLAGGTNNEQFF.

This chain links TRBV4-2 with TRBJ2-5, with TRBD2 matching 9 bases. The germline gives CDR1 LGHNA, CDR2 YNFKEQ. This CDR3 region has 18 residues. V was pared by 0 bases and J by 5 bases, with 13 bases of the junction left unmatched. The DNA of the CDR3 is TGTGCCAGCAGCCAAGATTATCCTAGCGGGGCCTTGGGGGAGACCCAGTACTTC. It specifies CASSQDYPSGALGETQYF.

This chain joins TRBV5-4 and TRBJ1-6; D gene unclear. V was cut by 4 bases and J by 2 bases, with 7 bases left in between. This CDR3 spans 14 amino acids. Germline V lookup: CDR1 SGHNT, CDR2 YYREEE (reference sequence). CDR3 loop: CASSPGTYNSPLHF. For the CDR3, the DNA is TGTGCCAGCAGCCCCGGGACCTATAATTCACCCCTCCACTTT.

The V call is TRBV5-1, the J call TRBJ1-1; 7 bases align to TRBD1. CDR1 SGHRS and CDR2 YFSETQ come from the germline V gene. The CDR3 sequence is 15 residues long. With V trimmed by 4 bases and J by 4 bases, 10 bases remained unmatched. The CDR3 here is CASSPTGPISTEAFF. In nucleotides, the CDR3 is TGCGCCAGCAGCCCGACAGGGCCCATTAGCACTGAAGCTTTCTTT.

This chain's CDR3 is CASSDSGGVQPQHF. The CDR3 coding sequence is TGTGCCAGCAGTGACTCCGGGGGGGTCCAGCCCCAGCATTTT. The chain couples TRBV6-4 to TRBJ1-5; a weak D match, TRBD1 (5 bases). CDR1 MRHNA and CDR2 SNTAGT come from the germline V gene. The CDR3 totals 14 residues. V lost 0 bases, J lost 7 bases, and 10 bases lay in between.

The V and J genes are TRBV10-1 and TRBJ1-2, with 8 positions matching TRBD1. The CDR3 has 17 amino acids. Trimming removed 0 bases from V and 8 bases from J; junction bases left unmatched: 14. Per the germline V gene, CDR1 is WNHNN and CDR2 is SYGVQD (reference sequence). CDR3 sequence reads: CASSESDYRGVWRGYTF. The DNA of the CDR3 is TGCGCCAGCAGTGAGTCGGACTACAGGGGGGTATGGAGGGGCTACACCTTC.

The CDR3 sequence: CASSFWDSEAFF. In DNA form, the CDR3 reads TGTGCCAGCAGTTTTTGGGACAGCGAAGCTTTCTTT. The rearrangement uses TRBV28 and TRBJ1-1; 7 bases are a match to TRBD1. Germline CDR1 reads MDHEN; CDR2 reads SYDVKM. CDR3 size: 12 residues. V lost 3 bases and J lost 8; bases outside the gene matches: 3.